Below are 9 T cell receptor beta chains sequenced from a single sample in a study of OX40 agonist ivuxolimab in advanced cancers. Using immunoSEQ multiplex PCR, the repertoire was profiled, and TCRdb retains in-frame clones only, with some absent. The table shows roughly 80,000 clones, with around nine tenths occurring only once. Sequenced here: CD4+ or CD8+ T cells sorted from blood, sampled in a trial of the OX40 agonist ivuxolimab. The receptors here all came from an adult with an advanced solid tumor such as melanoma, head and neck, liver or kidney cancer.

This chain links TRBV19 with TRBJ1-2; no clear D gene. Between the trimmed V and J ends, which lost 5 bases and 7 bases, there was a span of 11 bases. The germline V gene encodes CDR1 LNHDA and CDR2 SQIVND (reference sequence). This CDR3 has 12 residues. CDR3 in amino acids: CASSPASSGYTF. CDR3 coding DNA: TGTGCCAGTAGTCCCGCCTCTAGTGGCTACACCTTC.

The rearrangement joins TRBV15 to TRBJ2-5; D not resolved. V lost 0 bases, J lost 1 base, and 6 bases lay in between. The CDR3 runs to 14 residues. Germline V gives CDR1 LNHNV, CDR2 YYDKDF (reference sequence). The CDR3 nucleotides read TGTGCCACCAGCAGAGATGTAGTCCAAGAGACCCAGTACTTC. Protein: CATSRDVVQETQYF.

The chain employs TRBV11-3 and TRBJ2-1; the match to TRBD2 covers 16 bases. The length of the CDR3 is 18 residues. Trimming removed 4 bases from V and 3 bases from J; junction bases left unmatched: 6. Germline CDR1 SGHNT, CDR2 YENEEA. The CDR3 loop reads CASSSPGLAGGLYNEQFF. The CDR3, as DNA: TGTGCCAGCAGCTCCCCGGGACTAGCGGGAGGGCTCTACAATGAGCAGTTCTTC. The variable domain in full, completed from reference TRBV11-3 and TRBJ2-1, reads EAGVVQSPRYKIIEKKQPVAFWCNPISGHNTLYWYLQNLGQGPELLIRYENEEAVDDSQLPKDRFSAERLKGVDSTLKIQPAELGDSAVYLCASSSPGLAGGLYNEQFFGPGTRLTVL.

The rearrangement joins TRBV19 to TRBJ2-3; TRBD2 agrees at 10 bases. The germline gives CDR1 LNHDA, CDR2 SQIVND (reference sequence). CDR3 size: 15 residues. V lost 3 bases and J lost 1; bases outside the gene matches: 1. In DNA form, the CDR3 reads TGTGCCAGTAGTATGCTAGCGGGAGGCACAGATACGCAGTATTTT. Its protein product is CASSMLAGGTDTQYF.

V is TRBV18 and J is TRBJ1-3, with a possible D match to TRBD1 (6 bases). V was pared by 6 bases and J by 1 base, with 13 bases between. This CDR3 region has 15 residues. Germline CDR1 is KGHSH and CDR2 is LQKENI. CDR3 sequence: CASSPPGASGNTIYF. Written as DNA, the CDR3 is TGTGCCAGCTCGCCGCCGGGGGCTTCTGGAAACACCATATATTTT.

CDR3 residues: CASSHLQGREQYF. The DNA of the CDR3 is TGCGCCAGCAGCCATCTACAGGGAAGGGAGCAGTACTTC. The chain couples TRBV5-1 to TRBJ2-7, with a tentative D call TRBD1 (6 bases). The CDR3 consists of 13 residues. Germline V lookup: CDR1 SGHRS, CDR2 YFSETQ. V lost 4 bases to trimming and J lost 7 bases, with 15 bases between them.

The chain employs TRBV18 and TRBJ1-1; D is unclear. The V and J ends lost 2 bases and 4 bases respectively, with 11 bases between them. Germline V gene sequence: CDR1 KGHSH, CDR2 LQKENI. This CDR3 is 14 amino acids long. This chain's CDR3 is CASSPGIGSTEAFF. CDR3 in DNA: TGTGCCAGCTCACCAGGGATTGGTAGCACTGAAGCTTTCTTT.

This clone was detected only once. This chain joins TRBV5-1 and TRBJ2-5; 11 nucleotides agree with TRBD2. After removal of 2 bases from V and 0 bases from J, the junction contained 3 bases not matched to a gene. The length of the CDR3 is 16 residues. Germline V lookup: CDR1 SGHRS, CDR2 YFSETQ. The CDR3 nucleotides read TGCGCCAGCAGCTTCCAGACTAGCGGGAACCAAGAGACCCAGTACTTC. It encodes CASSFQTSGNQETQYF.

The chain uses TRBV5-4 and TRBJ2-7; 11 bases are a match to TRBD2. The CDR3 runs 15 residues. The junction had 5 bases not matched to a gene; V was cut back by 3 bases and J by 3 bases. The germline V gene encodes CDR1 SGHNT and CDR2 YYREEE (reference sequence). In DNA, the CDR3 is TGTGCCAGCAGCTCTGGCACTAGCGGGAGCTACGAGCAGTACTTC. Translation gives CASSSGTSGSYEQYF.